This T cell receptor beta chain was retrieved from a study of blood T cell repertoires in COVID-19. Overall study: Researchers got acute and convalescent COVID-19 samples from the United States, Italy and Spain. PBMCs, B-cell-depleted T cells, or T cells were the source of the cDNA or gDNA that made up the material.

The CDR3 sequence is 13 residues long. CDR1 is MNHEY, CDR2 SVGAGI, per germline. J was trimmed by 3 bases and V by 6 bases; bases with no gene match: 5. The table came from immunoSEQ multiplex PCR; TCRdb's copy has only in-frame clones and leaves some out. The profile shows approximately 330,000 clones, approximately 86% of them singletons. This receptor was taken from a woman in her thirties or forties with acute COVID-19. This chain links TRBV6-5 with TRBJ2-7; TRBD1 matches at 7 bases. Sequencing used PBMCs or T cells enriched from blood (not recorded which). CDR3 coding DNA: TGTGCCAGCAGCCGACAGGGTAACTACGAGCAGTACTTC. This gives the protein CASSRQGNYEQYF.